Shown below are 14 T cell receptor beta chains from a single sample sequenced in a study of blood T cells in healthy people across ages (dated by TCRdb to the mid-2010s). The protocol used for the library was 5' RACE. Sequencing was performed on an Illumina HiSeq 2500. The second PCR ran for about 6 to 11 cycles and used a J-beta primer mix along with a sample-barcoded 5' primer. TCRdb passed the public sequencing reads through fastp at Q25 and MiXCR, retaining productive beta sequences. Each CDR3 protein gets just one entry, which takes the most common genes and DNA from the rows behind it. For this sample the table gives almost 800,000 distinct CDR3 sequences, of which 58% were detected only once. Roughly 20% of the sample is taken by the ten largest. Sequencing was done on a sample of blood. The receptors were gathered from a man aged 30 to 39 in good health.

The chain carries TRBV5-1 and TRBJ2-5; 7 bases are shared with TRBD1. The end of the DNA fits TRBJ2-7 better, so the J call may be wrong. There are 15 residues in the CDR3. Germline CDR1 and CDR2: SGHRS and YFSETQ. The DNA for the CDR3 is TGCGCCAGCAGCTTAAACGCCGGGACAGCCTACGAGCAGTACTTC. Amino acid sequence: CASSLNAGTAYEQYF.

This chain uses TRBV28 with TRBJ2-1; a possible D gene is TRBD1 (5 bases). The CDR3 has 15 residues. Trimming left V 3 bases short and J 8 bases short, with 17 bases between. Germline-derived CDR1 and CDR2 are MDHEN and SYDVKM. The CDR3 DNA sequence: TGTGCCAGCAGTTTCGTGCGAGCAGGGCACTATGAGCAGTTCTTC. Encoded protein: CASSFVRAGHYEQFF.

V usage is TRBV25-1 and J usage is TRBJ2-1, with 10 bases lining up with TRBD1. The CDR3 extends over 15 amino acids. V was pared by 3 bases and J by 9 bases, with 8 bases of the junction left unmatched. The germline gives CDR1 MGHDK, CDR2 SYGVNS. In DNA form, the CDR3 reads TGTGCCAGCAGTGAGGGGGACAGGGGATGGGGTGAGCAGTTCTTC. Translated, it gives CASSEGDRGWGEQFF.

The V call is TRBV12-3 or TRBV12-4, the J call TRBJ1-2; the D is unclear. This CDR3 spans 16 amino acids. V lost 5 bases and J 2 bases, leaving 18 bases between the germline ends. CDR3 sequence (DNA): TGTGCCAGCAGTCCCCCCCTACAAAAAGCCAACTATGGCTACACCTTC. It is translated as CASSPPLQKANYGYTF.

The V call is TRBV4-2, the J call TRBJ2-5, with D tentatively TRBD1 (6 bases). Germline CDR1 reads LGHNA; CDR2 reads YNFKEQ. The CDR3 is made up of 16 amino acids. Trimming took 4 bases from V and 0 from J, leaving 15 bases between them. The CDR3 DNA follows: TGTGCCAGCAGCCGGACTCAGGGGAGAAACCAAGAGACCCAGTACTTC. Translating gives CASSRTQGRNQETQYF.

This chain links TRBV6-5 with TRBJ1-2; perhaps TRBD1 as D (5 bases). Trimming took 1 base from V and 6 from J, leaving 15 bases between them. This CDR3 region has 15 residues. The germline gives CDR1 MNHEY, CDR2 SVGAGI. The chain's CDR3 is CASSYLGQGLDGYTF. CDR3 coding DNA: TGTGCCAGCAGTTACTTAGGCCAGGGCTTAGATGGCTACACCTTC.

The chain couples TRBV20-1 to TRBJ2-3, with 7 bases fitting TRBD1. Germline CDR1 DFQATT, CDR2 SNEGSKA (reference sequence). Losses at the gene ends were 0 bases for V and 2 bases for J; bases not matched to a gene: 14. The CDR3 length is 18 residues. CDR3: CSARDRETGAFLTDTQYF. The CDR3 nucleotides read TGCAGTGCTAGAGATCGTGAAACAGGGGCCTTCCTCACAGATACGCAGTATTTT.

The chain combines TRBV2 with TRBJ2-4; D unclear. The germline CDR1 and CDR2 sequences are SNHLY and FYNNEI. CDR3 length: 16 amino acids. The V end was cut by 5 bases, the J end by 0 bases, with 14 bases between. The CDR3 nucleotides read TGTGCCAGCAGTTATGAAGGCAAGGGAGCCAAAAACATTCAGTACTTC. Its protein is CASSYEGKGAKNIQYF.

V gene TRBV18 combines with J gene TRBJ2-5, with D perhaps matching TRBD2 (5 bases). The CDR3 runs 14 residues. Deletions cut 0 bases from V and 4 bases from J, with 9 bases between. In germline, CDR1 is KGHSH, CDR2 LQKENI. CDR3 region: CASSPPSRGETQYF. DNA of the CDR3: TGTGCCAGCTCACCACCGTCCCGGGGAGAGACCCAGTACTTC.

The rearrangement joins TRBV12-3 or TRBV12-4 to TRBJ2-5; TRBD2 matches 9 bases. The CDR3 length is 14 residues. V gave up 10 bases and J gave up 2 bases; unmatched junction bases: 8. The CDR3 DNA reads TGTGCCACCTCACTAGCGGGCCTGCAAGAGACCCAGTACTTC. This gives the protein CATSLAGLQETQYF.

The rearrangement joins TRBV14 to TRBJ2-1; D ambiguous. The CDR3 extends over 15 amino acids. Per germline, CDR1 SGHDN and CDR2 FVKESK. Trimming left V 1 base short and J 6 bases short, with 13 bases between. The CDR3 loop is CASSQVSSSFNEQFF. The CDR3 nucleotides are TGTGCCAGCAGCCAAGTTAGCAGCAGCTTCAATGAGCAGTTCTTC.

This clonotype was recorded a few times. The V call is TRBV4-3, the J call TRBJ2-5, with D perhaps matching TRBD1 (6 bases). V lost 4 bases to trimming and J lost 2 bases, with 14 bases between them. CDR1 and CDR2 from the germline V gene are LGHNA and YSLEER. The CDR3 extends over 15 amino acids. CDR3 nucleotides: TGCGCCAGCAGCCCCAATATTGACAGGCAAGAGACCCAGTACTTC. Encoded protein: CASSPNIDRQETQYF.

The chain has TRBV4-3 and TRBJ2-5, with D perhaps matching TRBD1 (6 bases). The J call could be wrong; TRBJ2-7 is a better fit for the DNA end. There are 15 residues in the CDR3. CDR1 is LGHNA and CDR2 is YSLEER in the germline V gene. The CDR3 loop is CASSQDRGQHYEQYF. The CDR3 DNA reads TGCGCCAGCAGCCAAGACCGAGGACAGCACTACGAGCAGTACTTC.

This clonotype has only a few counts. The DNA of the CDR3 is TGTGCCACCAGCTCCCCCCCGGGCCTAGAGTTCGAGGACGAGCAGTACTTC. Translating gives CATSSPPGLEFEDEQYF. The chain carries TRBV15 and TRBJ2-7, with D uncertain. The CDR3 sequence is 17 residues long. Trimming stripped 5 bases from V and 5 bases from J, with 25 bases between. Per the germline V gene, CDR1 is LNHNV and CDR2 is YYDKDF (reference sequence). The full variable domain, rest sourced from reference TRBV15 and TRBJ2-7, is DAMVIQNPRYQVTQFGKPVTLSCSQTLNHNVMYWYQQKSSQAPKLLFHYYDKDFNNEADTPDNFQSRRPNTSFCFLDIRSPGLGDTAMYLCATSSPPGLEFEDEQYFGPGTRLTVT.